The rows below give T cell receptor beta chains drawn from one sample of a study of blood T cell repertoires in COVID-19. Measured with immunoSEQ multiplex PCR; TCRdb has only the in-frame clones, and not every one. The repertoire holds a few hundred thousand clones, with almost 85% as singletons. The sequenced sample consisted of PBMCs or T cells enriched from blood (not recorded which). The receptors shown here come from a man aged 35 to 55 who had recovered from COVID-19. CDR3s include the opening cysteine and the closing phenylalanine or tryptophan. Fields, in order: clone size, CDR3 length, D gene, J gene, V gene, CDR3 DNA, CDR3 protein. A D gene is named only where the DNA matches it firmly. Size is omitted from some rows. Given values are once, few, many or a class for expanded clones.

NA | 13 | NA | TRBJ1-1 | TRBV6-2/TRBV6-3 | TGTGCCAGCAGTTACCGGGGAAAGTTTGAAGCTTTCTTT | CASSYRGKFEAFF
NA | 13 | NA | TRBJ1-1 | TRBV20-1 | TGCAGTGCTAGTTGGCAGGGAGGGACTGAAGCTTTCTTT | CSASWQGGTEAFF
NA | 15 | TRBD1 | TRBJ1-6 | TRBV10-3 | TGTGCCATCAGCGGGGACAGCCAGGGGATTTCACCCCTCCACTTT | CAISGDSQGISPLHF
NA | 13 | TRBD2 | TRBJ2-1 | TRBV29-1 | TGCAGCGTTGAAGGTGTAGCGGGGGGTGAGCAGTTCTTC | CSVEGVAGGEQFF
NA | 16 | TRBD2 | TRBJ2-5 | TRBV27 | TGTGCCAGCAGTTTCAATGGGGAACTAGCGATCAAGACCCAGTACTTC | CASSFNGELAIKTQYF
NA | 13 | TRBD2 | TRBJ2-7 | TRBV6-5 | TGTGCCACCCGGCTAGCGGGGGGGTACGAGCAGTACTTC | CATRLAGGYEQYF
NA | 13 | TRBD1 | TRBJ1-1 | TRBV30 | TGTGCCTGGAGTGGACCGGGACAGGGGGAAGCTTTCTTT | CAWSGPGQGEAFF
NA | 12 | NA | TRBJ1-2 | TRBV29-1 | TGCAGCGTTGGAACAGCTGTTTATGGCTACACCTTC | CSVGTAVYGYTF
few | 15 | NA | TRBJ1-2 | TRBV7-8 | TGTGCCAGCAGCGCCGTTGGGGGACTACCATATGGCTACACCTTC | CASSAVGGLPYGYTF
NA | 14 | TRBD1 | TRBJ2-7 | TRBV7-2 | TGTGCCAGCAGCCGGACAGGGAGGCAGGACGAGCAGTACTTC | CASSRTGRQDEQYF
NA | 15 | NA | TRBJ1-1 | TRBV13 | TGTGCCAGCAGGCCCAGGGTGACCATGAACACTGAAGCTTTCTTT | CASRPRVTMNTEAFF
NA | 15 | TRBD1 | TRBJ1-1 | TRBV7-9 | TGTGCCAGCAGCTCACGACAGGGCCCCCTTACTGAAGCTTTCTTT | CASSSRQGPLTEAFF
once | 11 | NA | TRBJ2-5 | TRBV28 | TGTGCCACCGCTACGAGAGAGACCCAGTACTTC | CATATRETQYF
few | 14 | NA | TRBJ2-1 | TRBV7-3 | TGTGCCAGCAGCTTAAGGGGGCCGGGCGGTGAGCAGTTCTTC | CASSLRGPGGEQFF
NA | 13 | NA | TRBJ1-5 | TRBV6-2/TRBV6-3 | TGTGCCAGCAGTTATACGAGGAATCAGCCCCAGCATTTT | CASSYTRNQPQHF
NA | 16 | NA | TRBJ1-3 | TRBV4-1 | TGCGCCAGCAGCCAAGACTTTACAGGGTCTGGAAACACCATATATTTT | CASSQDFTGSGNTIYF
NA | 15 | TRBD2 | TRBJ2-3 | TRBV5-1 | TGCGCCAGCAGCTTGCCGACTAGCGGCACAGATACGCAGTATTTT | CASSLPTSGTDTQYF
NA | 14 | NA | TRBJ1-6 | TRBV28 | TGTGCCAGCAGTTCGACAGGAAGGGCCCTACCCCTCCACTTT | CASSSTGRALPLHF
NA | 16 | TRBD2 | TRBJ2-2 | TRBV5-1 | TGCGCCAGCAGCTTACTAGCGGGAGCCGACACCGGGGAGCTGTTTTTT | CASSLLAGADTGELFF
NA | 17 | TRBD2 | TRBJ2-7 | TRBV28 | TGTGCCAGCAGTTTGCCCGGCGGGGGACCGACTTCCTACGAGCAGTACTTC | CASSLPGGGPTSYEQYF
NA | 13 | NA | TRBJ1-6 | TRBV19 | TGTGCCAGTAGTAACAGATTCGTGACACCCCTCCACTTT | CASSNRFVTPLHF
NA | 16 | TRBD1 | TRBJ1-3 | TRBV28 | TGTGCCAGCAGTTTTCGCACAGGGGGCAGAGGAAACACCATATATTTT | CASSFRTGGRGNTIYF
NA | 15 | NA | TRBJ2-3 | TRBV7-9 | TGTGCCAGCAGCTTAGTGCAGGGAGGAGCAGATACGCAGTATTTT | CASSLVQGGADTQYF
NA | 13 | NA | TRBJ2-7 | TRBV7-9 | TGTGCCAGCAGCTTAAGTGGGAGACACGAGCAGTACTTC | CASSLSGRHEQYF